This is a list of T cell receptor beta chains from one sample in a study of CD8 T cells in ankylosing spondylitis. TCRdb called the 5' RACE reads again in MiXCR, with one record for every CDR3 protein. The repertoire holds approximately 540,000 distinct CDR3 sequences, about 13% seen once, with almost 7% in the top ten. Sequences were obtained from blood, either unsorted or a sorted T cell fraction (not recorded which). These receptor sequences come from a male donor with ankylosing spondylitis. Both conserved end residues are part of each CDR3. D genes are given only for firm matches. The size field is filled for only some rows; it gives once, few, many or a size class.

v_gene	j_gene	abundance	d_gene	CDR3aa	CDR3nt
TRBV5-1	TRBJ1-5	many	TRBD1	CASSSGTGGNQPQHF	TGCGCCAGCAGCTCCGGGACAGGGGGTAATCAGCCCCAGCATTTT
TRBV5-1	TRBJ1-1	few	-	CASNPRGGEAFF	TGCGCCAGCAACCCCAGGGGAGGTGAAGCTTTCTTT
TRBV5-1	TRBJ1-2	few	-	CASSLEASPVYGYTF	TGCGCCAGCAGCTTGGAAGCTTCGCCAGTTTATGGCTACACCTTC
TRBV20-1	TRBJ2-1	-	-	CSASWSLVREQFF	TGCAGTGCTAGTTGGTCCCTCGTGCGTGAGCAGTTCTTC
TRBV5-1	TRBJ2-3	few	-	CASSFLAHDTQYF	TGCGCCAGCAGCTTCCTAGCGCATGATACGCAGTATTTT
TRBV5-1	TRBJ1-1	many	TRBD1	CASSIGTGNTEAFF	TGCGCCAGCAGCATAGGGACAGGGAACACTGAAGCTTTCTTT
TRBV14	TRBJ2-3	-	-	CASSQDGGPLGTDTQYF	TGTGCCAGCAGCCAAGATGGGGGGCCGCTGGGCACAGATACGCAGTATTTT
TRBV7-2	TRBJ1-1	many	-	CASSPRQGFAEAFF	TGTGCCAGCAGCCCCCGACAAGGGTTCGCTGAAGCTTTCTTT
TRBV19	TRBJ1-6	-	-	CASSIPGTVSPLHF	TGTGCCAGTAGTATACCCGGGACGGTATCACCCCTCCACTTT
TRBV27	TRBJ2-7	-	TRBD2	CASSSGTSGLYEQYF	TGTGCCAGCAGTTCAGGGACTAGCGGGCTCTACGAGCAGTACTTC
TRBV27	TRBJ2-1	many	-	CASSLKVRGEQFF	TGTGCCAGCAGTTTAAAGGTCCGGGGTGAGCAGTTCTTC
TRBV20-1	TRBJ2-2	few	TRBD2	CSARGGRASTGELFF	TGCAGTGCTAGAGGCGGGAGGGCGAGCACCGGGGAGCTGTTTTTT
TRBV12-3/TRBV12-4	TRBJ1-4	many	-	CASSLTSGENEKLFF	TGTGCCAGCAGTCTCACCTCGGGCGAGAATGAAAAACTGTTTTTT
TRBV5-1	TRBJ2-4	many	-	CASSLGPAAKNIQYF	TGCGCCAGCAGCTTGGGTCCGGCAGCCAAAAACATTCAGTACTTC
TRBV20-1	TRBJ1-4	few	-	CSARVRDGGGTNEKLFF	TGCAGTGCTAGAGTCCGGGACGGTGGGGGGACTAATGAAAAACTGTTTTTT
TRBV20-1	TRBJ2-4	few	-	CSASRSGAQNIQYF	TGCAGTGCTAGTCGATCTGGGGCCCAAAACATTCAGTACTTC
TRBV6-2/TRBV6-3	TRBJ2-1	-	-	CASSNPNNEQFF	TGTGCCAGCAGTAACCCGAACAATGAGCAGTTCTTC
TRBV20-1	TRBJ2-1	-	TRBD2	CSAVTSGRIEQFF	TGCAGTGCTGTGACTAGCGGGAGGATCGAGCAGTTCTTC
TRBV5-1	TRBJ2-7	many	TRBD2	CASSLEGGSLFEQYF	TGCGCCAGCAGCCTCGAGGGCGGGAGCTTGTTCGAGCAGTACTTC
TRBV7-8	TRBJ2-5	-	TRBD2	CASSFSPGGETQYF	TGTGCCAGCAGCTTTTCCCCGGGAGGAGAGACCCAGTACTTC
TRBV6-1	TRBJ2-1	few	TRBD2	CASSRGVAGGPGEQFF	TGTGCCAGCAGCAGGGGGGTAGCGGGAGGGCCAGGTGAGCAGTTCTTC
TRBV18	TRBJ2-5	few	-	CASSPGNGGETQYF	TGTGCCAGCTCACCAGGCAACGGAGGGGAGACCCAGTACTTC
TRBV3-1	TRBJ1-1	-	-	CASSQDSGAGEAFF	TGTGCCAGCAGCCAAGATTCGGGGGCCGGTGAAGCTTTCTTT
TRBV29-1	TRBJ1-1	-	-	CSAKRGASTEAFF	TGCAGCGCCAAGCGGGGGGCAAGTACTGAAGCTTTCTTT
TRBV15	TRBJ2-1	few	-	CATSRPGSYNEQFF	TGTGCCACCAGCCGCCCCGGCTCCTACAATGAGCAGTTCTTC
TRBV10-3	TRBJ2-7	few	-	CAISETGYEQYF	TGTGCCATCAGTGAGACAGGGTACGAGCAGTACTTC
TRBV11-2	TRBJ2-5	few	TRBD2	CASSRSLTSAETQYF	TGTGCCAGCAGCCGCAGTCTCACTAGCGCAGAGACCCAGTACTTC
TRBV5-6	TRBJ2-1	few	-	CASSRGTPAYNEQFF	TGTGCCAGCAGCAGGGGGACCCCTGCCTACAATGAGCAGTTCTTC
TRBV5-1	TRBJ1-1	few	TRBD1	CASSALEQGRSEAFF	TGCGCCAGCAGCGCCCTCGAACAGGGGCGGAGTGAAGCTTTCTTT
TRBV30	TRBJ2-1	few	TRBD2	CAWSAPGLAGGSEQFF	TGTGCCTGGAGTGCACCGGGACTAGCGGGAGGCTCCGAGCAGTTCTTC
TRBV11-1	TRBJ2-2	few	TRBD2	CASRSGGPNTGELFF	TGTGCCAGCAGGTCGGGAGGCCCGAACACCGGGGAGCTGTTTTTT
TRBV29-1	TRBJ1-3	few	TRBD1	CSVQGAAGNTIYF	TGCAGCGTCCAGGGGGCCGCTGGAAACACCATATATTTT
TRBV24-1	TRBJ2-5	many	TRBD2	CATSDSRVAGEETQYF	TGTGCCACCAGTGATTCAAGGGTAGCGGGTGAAGAGACCCAGTACTTC
TRBV5-1	TRBJ1-1	few	-	CASSLGRSAAAEAFF	TGCGCCAGCAGCTTAGGGCGCTCGGCTGCGGCTGAAGCTTTCTTT
TRBV5-1	TRBJ1-4	-	-	CASSSQGTGGEKLFF	TGCGCCAGCAGCTCCCAGGGGACGGGTGGTGAAAAACTGTTTTTT
TRBV11-2	TRBJ2-5	many	TRBD2	CASSRFPRLAGVRETQYF	TGTGCCAGCAGCCGCTTCCCTCGACTAGCGGGAGTTCGAGAGACCCAGTACTTC
TRBV7-6	TRBJ2-4	many	TRBD2	CASSLEQGLAGGKNIQYF	TGTGCCAGCAGCTTAGAGCAGGGACTAGCGGGAGGGAAAAACATTCAGTACTTC
TRBV5-1	TRBJ1-2	-	-	CASSLAPDRGYTF	TGCGCCAGCAGCTTGGCCCCGGATCGCGGCTACACCTTC
TRBV20-1	TRBJ2-1	-	-	CSASSWDEQFF	TGCAGTGCTAGTAGCTGGGATGAGCAGTTCTTC
TRBV11-2	TRBJ2-3	-	-	CASSLVNRPDTQYF	TGTGCCAGCAGCTTAGTTAACAGGCCAGATACGCAGTATTTT
TRBV5-6	TRBJ2-1	many	-	CASSFVNEQFF	TGTGCCAGCAGCTTCGTCAATGAGCAGTTCTTC
TRBV11-2	TRBJ2-1	many	TRBD2	CASSPRLAGGRSYNEQFF	TGTGCCAGCAGCCCGCGACTAGCGGGAGGGCGGTCCTACAATGAGCAGTTCTTC
TRBV5-1	TRBJ1-2	-	TRBD1	CASSLDQDRSNYGYTF	TGCGCCAGCAGCTTAGACCAGGACAGGTCTAACTATGGCTACACCTTC
TRBV3-1	TRBJ1-4	few	-	CASSLWTETNEKLFF	TGTGCCAGCAGCCTTTGGACCGAAACTAATGAAAAACTGTTTTTT
TRBV3-1	TRBJ2-7	-	-	CASSARLGAYEQYF	TGTGCCAGCAGCGCTCGACTAGGGGCCTACGAGCAGTACTTC
TRBV12-3/TRBV12-4	TRBJ2-5	-	TRBD1	CASRPQGAWETQYF	TGTGCCAGCAGGCCACAGGGGGCGTGGGAGACCCAGTACTTC
TRBV5-1	TRBJ2-5	few	-	CASSLDAGREETQYF	TGCGCCAGCAGCTTGGACGCAGGCCGTGAGGAGACCCAGTACTTC
TRBV27	TRBJ1-6	-	-	CASSTMTVSPLHF	TGTGCCAGCAGCACCATGACAGTTTCACCCCTCCACTTT
TRBV7-2	TRBJ2-3	-	-	CASRQDGDTQYF	TGTGCCAGCAGACAGGACGGGGATACGCAGTATTTT
TRBV10-3	TRBJ1-1	-	TRBD1	CAIRTGREAEAFF	TGTGCCATCAGGACAGGGAGGGAGGCTGAAGCTTTCTTT
TRBV6-1	TRBJ1-5	many	-	CASSEQAYSNQPQHF	TGTGCCAGCAGTGAACAGGCTTATAGCAATCAGCCCCAGCATTTT
TRBV10-3	TRBJ2-1	-	TRBD2	CAISDSSGSGTSNEQFF	TGTGCCATCAGTGACTCTAGCGGGAGTGGTACGTCCAATGAGCAGTTCTTC
TRBV20-1	TRBJ2-1	many	TRBD2	CSAVSGERGYNEQFF	TGCAGTGCTGTATCCGGGGAGCGGGGCTACAATGAGCAGTTCTTC
TRBV11-2	TRBJ1-1	-	TRBD1	CASSEVPGTVEAFF	TGTGCCAGCAGCGAAGTTCCCGGGACAGTTGAAGCTTTCTTT
TRBV7-9	TRBJ1-4	few	-	CASTHRTSNNEKLFF	TGTGCCAGCACCCACCGGACATCCAATAATGAAAAACTGTTTTTT
TRBV15	TRBJ2-1	-	-	CATSRDWGDNEQFF	TGTGCCACCAGCAGAGATTGGGGGGACAATGAGCAGTTCTTC
TRBV2	TRBJ2-5	few	-	CASRDFGETQYF	TGTGCCAGCAGGGATTTTGGTGAGACCCAGTACTTC
TRBV9	TRBJ2-4	once	TRBD1	CASSVGQGGIQYF	TGTGCCAGCAGCGTCGGACAGGGAGGCATTCAGTACTTC
TRBV3-1	TRBJ1-2	few	TRBD1	CASSQNSGQDGYTF	TGTGCCAGCAGCCAAAACTCGGGACAGGATGGCTACACCTTC